These 9 T cell receptor beta chains came from one sample sequenced in a study of blood T cells in healthy people across ages. A sample-barcoded 5' primer and a J-beta primer mix were used in a second PCR of roughly 7 to 11 cycles. TCRdb passed the 5' RACE reads through MiXCR, listing each CDR3 protein once. This table has approximately 600,000 distinct CDR3 sequences, 58% appearing once. Specimen: blood. Receptor source: a man between 60 and 75 years old in good health.

V gene TRBV20-1 combines with J gene TRBJ2-4, with D possibly matching TRBD1 (7 bases). CDR1 and CDR2 from the germline V gene are DFQATT and SNEGSKA (reference sequence). Trimming removed 6 bases from V and 0 bases from J, with 24 bases in between. This CDR3 is built from 18 residues. Written as DNA, the CDR3 is TGCAGTGCCCAGGGGGGACTTGGGGGTGTCCTAGCCAAAAACATTCAGTACTTC. It translates to CSAQGGLGGVLAKNIQYF.

The chain recombines TRBV5-1 with TRBJ2-2; unclear D gene. The V gene lost 1 base and the J gene lost 4 bases, with 14 bases spanning the gap. This CDR3 region has 16 residues. Germline CDR1 SGHRS, CDR2 YFSETQ. The CDR3 protein is CASSLSATSGTGELFF. The DNA of the CDR3 is TGCGCCAGCAGCTTGTCCGCGACGTCAGGCACCGGGGAGCTGTTTTTT.

This clonotype was observed once. This sequence joins TRBV4-1 and TRBJ2-1; a weak D match, TRBD2 (6 bases). The CDR3 loop spans 13 amino acids. CDR1 and CDR2 from the germline V gene are MGHRA and YSYEKL. Trimming removed 11 bases from V and 7 bases from J, with 18 bases in between. For the CDR3, the DNA is TGCGCCGGCGGGATAGCTCGGGGGAATGAGCAGTTCTTC. The encoded protein is CAGGIARGNEQFF.

This clonotype has more than one count but fewer than ten. The rearrangement joins TRBV4-1 to TRBJ2-7; 8 bases map to TRBD1. This CDR3 has 16 residues. With 0 bases clipped from V and 3 bases from J, the junction kept 7 bases outside the gene matches. The germline V gene encodes CDR1 MGHRA and CDR2 YSYEKL. The CDR3 sequence: CASSQEGAGGSYEQYF. In nucleotides, the CDR3 is TGCGCCAGCAGCCAAGAGGGGGCAGGGGGCAGCTACGAGCAGTACTTC.

The chain employs TRBV20-1 and TRBJ2-5; weak D call: TRBD1 (5 bases). V was cut by 2 bases and J by 11 bases, with 24 bases left in between. CDR1 and CDR2 (germline): DFQATT, SNEGSKA (reference sequence). The CDR3 totals 15 residues. The CDR3 region has the DNA TGCAGTGCTAGAAATGGGGCTAGTCCCAGGGATGAGCAGTACTTC. This codes for CSARNGASPRDEQYF.

The CDR3, as DNA: TGCAGTGCTGCAACGGACAGGGATACCTACGAGCAGTACTTC. This codes for CSAATDRDTYEQYF. The chain recombines TRBV20-1 with TRBJ2-7, with 8 bases lining up with TRBD1. The V and J ends lost 5 bases and 2 bases, in that order; junction bases with no gene match: 8. CDR1 and CDR2 (germline): DFQATT, SNEGSKA (reference sequence). This CDR3 comprises 14 residues.

This chain uses TRBV6-5 with TRBJ2-5; D is ambiguous. CDR3 length: 13 residues. Trimming left V 0 bases short and J 7 bases short, with 9 bases between. The germline V gene has CDR1 MNHEY and CDR2 SVGAGI. The CDR3 DNA is TGTGCCAGCAGTTACTCGATCGACGGGACCCAGTACTTC. This translates into CASSYSIDGTQYF.

This chain joins TRBV29-1 and TRBJ2-7; D is possibly TRBD2 (6 bases). The V and J ends lost 8 bases and 7 bases respectively, with 15 bases between them. Germline loops: CDR1 SQVTM, CDR2 ANQGSEA. The CDR3 totals 11 residues. The CDR3 loop is CSTNGGGEQYF. In DNA, the CDR3 is TGCAGCACTAACGGGGGAGGTGAGCAGTACTTC.

The genes are TRBV5-1 and TRBJ2-7; a possible D gene is TRBD1 (6 bases). There are 15 residues in the CDR3. V was pared by 0 bases and J by 0 bases, with 10 bases between. Germline assignment: CDR1 SGHRS and CDR2 YFSETQ. The DNA for the CDR3 is TGCGCCAGCAGCTTGGCGACAGGACCCTCCTACGAGCAGTACTTC. Translating it yields CASSLATGPSYEQYF.